This entry lists 5 T cell receptor beta chains sequenced from one sample in a study of technical replicates of blood from a few donors. TCRdb's table, derived via immunoSEQ multiplex PCR, lists solely in-frame clones and lacks some. The table has tens of thousands of clones, 75% to 95% seen once; the top ten hold roughly 0.25%. Sample: T cells isolated from PBMCs. The receptors were sampled from a human donor in good health.

The genes are TRBV28 and TRBJ2-7; 7 nucleotides match TRBD2. The CDR3 covers 13 residues. Germline-derived CDR1 and CDR2 are MDHEN and SYDVKM. V lost 5 bases, J lost 2 bases, and 3 bases stayed unmatched. For the CDR3, the DNA is TGTGCCAGCAGTGCTAGCGGAGCCTACGAGCAGTACTTC. Amino acid sequence: CASSASGAYEQYF.

This clone was recorded only once. The J gene is TRBJ1-4, the V gene TRBV11-2; D perhaps matches TRBD1 (5 bases). Trimming cost V 4 bases and J 5 bases, with 11 bases left between them. In germline, CDR1 is SGHAT, CDR2 FQNNGV. This CDR3 has 14 amino acids. This chain's CDR3 is CASSWGVVNEKLFF. The CDR3 DNA reads TGTGCCAGCAGCTGGGGGGTAGTAAATGAAAAACTGTTTTTT. Supplemented by reference TRBV11-2 and TRBJ1-4, the full variable domain reads EAGVAQSPRYKIIEKRQSVAFWCNPISGHATLYWYQQILGQGPKLLIQFQNNGVVDDSQLPKDRFSAERLKGVDSTLKIQPAKLEDSAVYLCASSWGVVNEKLFFGSGTQLSVL.

The rearrangement joins TRBV11-3 to TRBJ1-4, with 7 bases identical to TRBD1. The CDR3 is 14 amino acids. Losses at the gene ends were 5 bases for V and 7 bases for J; bases not matched to a gene: 7. Germline V gene lookup returns CDR1 SGHNT and CDR2 YENEEA. This chain's CDR3 is CASSHDRVVEKLFF. CDR3 DNA: TGTGCCAGCAGCCACGACAGGGTTGTTGAAAAACTGTTTTTT.

The rearrangement uses TRBV5-5 and TRBJ1-1, with D possibly TRBD1 on 5 matching bases. Germline-derived CDR1 and CDR2 are SGHKS and YYEKEE (reference sequence). The ends were cut back, 4 bases at V and 1 base at J, with 11 bases in the middle. The CDR3 is made up of 14 amino acids. The CDR3 DNA reads TGTGCCAGCAGCGCTTTCGGGGGGAACACTGAAGCTTTCTTT. This sequence encodes CASSAFGGNTEAFF.

This chain links TRBV10-3 with TRBJ1-5, with D maybe TRBD1 (6 bases). The CDR3 has 15 residues. The germline V and J ends were trimmed by 1 base and 6 bases, with 13 bases remaining between them. Germline V gives CDR1 ENHRY, CDR2 SYGVKD. The CDR3: CAISELGKGGQPQHF. CDR3 coding DNA: TGTGCCATCAGTGAGTTGGGTAAAGGGGGTCAGCCCCAGCATTTT.